The 6 T cell receptor beta chains below were found in one sample sequenced in a study of regulatory T cells in long-lasting Graves disease (dated by TCRdb to 2020 to 2023). The library was obtained by multiplex PCR. These reads were obtained on an Illumina HiSeq 4000. TCR beta libraries were built with iRepertoire HTBI primers and Arm-PCR amplification of CDR3 regions. The public sequencing data were trimmed at Q25 with fastp and processed into clonotypes with MiXCR by TCRdb, which kept only in-frame beta chains. Merged by CDR3 protein, the rows form single entries marked with the most common genes and DNA. The sample data list 400,000 to 500,000 distinct CDR3 sequences, and approximately 23% of these were observed just once. Around 12% of the sample is in the top ten clones. Explained via the paper, the time point label denotes: persistent/refractory GD, antithyroid drugs over 5 years with positive TRAb. For both TCR sequencing and RNA sequencing, RNA was extracted from PBMCs in TRIzol.

The source material was peripheral blood mononuclear cells (PBMCs), sampled when the disease was refractory, from a patient treated with antithyroid drugs. These receptor sequences come from a female donor with Graves disease.

A note on this clonotype: A single base separates this from a much larger clone, so it may be a read error. The V gene is TRBV7-2, the J gene TRBJ2-5, with TRBD2 identical over 8 bases. This CDR3 region has 14 residues. Germline assignment: CDR1 SGHTA and CDR2 FQGNSA. V shed 4 bases, J shed 3 bases, and the junction held 4 bases outside the gene matches. Here the CDR3 reads CASSSGGGKETQYF. The CDR3 bases are TGTGCCAGCAGCTCGGGGGGGGGAAAAGAGACCCAGTACTTC.

V usage is TRBV2 and J usage is TRBJ1-6; D uncertain. This CDR3 region has 15 residues. Germline V gives CDR1 SNHLY, CDR2 FYNNEI. V was shortened by 3 bases and J by 7 bases, with 13 bases between the two germline ends. CDR3 protein: CASSDRIYGNSPLHF. The CDR3 coding sequence is TGTGCCAGCAGTGACAGAATCTATGGGAATTCACCCCTCCACTTT.

This chain connects TRBV5-1 to TRBJ1-1, with D hard to call. Trimming removed 4 bases from V and 0 bases from J, with 7 bases in between. CDR1 SGHRS and CDR2 YFSETQ come from the germline V gene. The length of the CDR3 is 13 residues. The CDR3 region is CASSKDMNTEAFF. CDR3 coding DNA: TGCGCCAGCAGCAAAGATATGAACACTGAAGCTTTCTTT. The complete variable domain, with remaining parts taken from reference TRBV5-1 and TRBJ1-1, reads KAGVTQTPRYLIKTRGQQVTLSCSPISGHRSVSWYQQTPGQGLQFLFEYFSETQRNKGNFPGRFSGRQFSNSRSEMNVSTLELGDSALYLCASSKDMNTEAFFGQGTRLTVV.

The chain has TRBV24-1 and TRBJ2-7; a possible D gene is TRBD2 (6 bases). Trimming removed 4 bases at V and 6 bases at J, with 9 bases between. The CDR3 length is 12 residues. In germline, CDR1 is KGHDR, CDR2 SFDVKD. CDR3 amino acids: CATSDHGSEQYF. The CDR3, as DNA: TGTGCCACCAGTGACCACGGGAGCGAGCAGTACTTC.

Comments on this clonotype: The junction departs from the called germline gene at one end, perhaps through a read error. The V gene is TRBV10-3, the J gene TRBJ1-1, with no clear D. The CDR3 contains 11 residues. Germline V CDR1 and CDR2: ENHRY, SYGVKD. In DNA, the CDR3 is TGTGCCATCAGTGCCGACCGTGAAGCTTCCTTT. It yields the protein CAISADREASF.

This clonotype has just one count. One end of the junction is discordant with germline, which a read error may explain. This rearrangement joins TRBV19 to TRBJ2-3, with a tentative D call TRBD2 (5 bases). CDR1 and CDR2 from the germline V gene are LNHDA and SQIVND (reference sequence). This CDR3 is 13 amino acids long. The CDR3 loop reads CASSIGGGDTQYF. The CDR3 DNA reads as TGTGCCAGCAGTATAGGCGGAGGAGATACGCAGTATTTT.